This T cell receptor beta chain was sequenced in a study of cytomegalovirus exposure and HLA in healthy donors. Study summary: T cells numbering around 180 million yielded 90 million to 140 million unique TCR beta sequences in an earlier analysis. Among a few hundred genotyped donors, about 85% fell in the Caucasian-associated ancestry cluster. Notes on the study in general: The productive fraction for most TCR beta V segments was about 87% or about 30% in an earlier analysis. The authors enumerated some 160 TCR beta chains as linked to cytomegalovirus.

This clone was seen a single time. Its antigen remains unknown. The PCR made use of 60 Vbeta and 13 Jbeta primers. Clones were read by immunoSEQ multiplex PCR, and TCRdb kept only the in-frame ones, dropping some. The sample has about 100,000 clones, 78% seen once. The sequenced material came from PBMCs. The receptor was isolated from a middle-aged woman in good health and CMV-seronegative.

The CDR3 sequence is CASSDGGAGQPQHF. The DNA for the CDR3 is TGTGCCAGCAGTGATGGCGGGGCGGGACAGCCCCAGCATTTT. V gene TRBV2 combines with J gene TRBJ1-5, with TRBD1 as a possible D gene (5 bases). Trimming left V 3 bases short and J 7 bases short, with 13 bases between. The CDR3 has 14 amino acids. Germline lookup yields CDR1 SNHLY and CDR2 FYNNEI.